These 17 T cell receptor beta chains originate from one sample sequenced in a study of cytomegalovirus exposure and HLA in healthy donors. The PCR contained 60 Vbeta and 13 Jbeta primers. This table comes from immunoSEQ multiplex PCR, and its TCRdb copy is limited to in-frame clones, with some not included. The table has 150,000 to 200,000 clones, roughly 77% seen once. The sequencing sample was made of PBMCs. Source of these receptors: a male donor in good health and CMV-seropositive.

This clone has just one count. V gene TRBV2 combines with J gene TRBJ1-1, with D possibly matching TRBD1 (6 bases). The V gene lost 4 bases and the J gene lost 4 bases, with 13 bases spanning the gap. The CDR3 is 14 residues long. Germline-derived CDR1 and CDR2 are SNHLY and FYNNEI. Written as DNA, the CDR3 is TGTGCCAGCAGTGGTACAGGGCTCGGCACTGAAGCTTTCTTT. The encoded protein is CASSGTGLGTEAFF.

The genes are TRBV28 and TRBJ2-7; the match to TRBD2 covers 8 bases. The CDR3 extends over 14 amino acids. CDR1 is MDHEN and CDR2 is SYDVKM in the germline V gene. The V segment lost 5 bases and the J segment 6 bases; nucleotides outside the gene matches: 9. CDR3 in DNA: TGTGCCAGCAGTCTAAGCGGGAGTGGGGGCGAGCAGTACTTC. As protein: CASSLSGSGGEQYF.

This chain uses TRBV18 with TRBJ1-5; 8 nucleotides line up with TRBD1. J gave up 6 bases and V 5 bases, and 12 bases lay outside the gene matches. Germline CDR1 is KGHSH and CDR2 is LQKENI. The CDR3 loop spans 16 amino acids. CDR3 sequence: CASSEGRTGNGQPQHF. CDR3 in DNA: TGTGCCAGCTCAGAGGGCCGGACAGGGAACGGTCAGCCCCAGCATTTT.

The rearrangement uses TRBV28 and TRBJ1-4, with D possibly TRBD1 on 5 matching bases. V was cut by 1 base and J by 0 bases, with 21 bases left in between. The CDR3 loop spans 20 amino acids. CDR1 and CDR2 from the germline V gene are MDHEN and SYDVKM. The DNA of the CDR3 is TGTGCCAGCAGTTTATTTCATCCCGTCGACAGCGAAGCAACTAATGAAAAACTGTTTTTT. Amino acids: CASSLFHPVDSEATNEKLFF. Combining the CDR3 with reference TRBV28 and TRBJ1-4 gives the whole variable domain DVKVTQSSRYLVKRTGEKVFLECVQDMDHENMFWYRQDPGLGLRLIYFSYDVKMKEKGDIPEGYSVSREKKERFSLILESASTNQTSMYLCASSLFHPVDSEATNEKLFFGSGTQLSVL.

The V gene is TRBV5-1, the J gene TRBJ2-7; tentatively, D is TRBD2 (5 bases). This CDR3 contains 14 residues. The V end lost 0 bases, the J end lost 0 bases, and 7 bases lay between the germline ends. Germline V gene data show CDR1 as SGHRS and CDR2 as YFSETQ. CDR3 sequence: CASSLDTSSYEQYF. The CDR3 DNA reads as TGCGCCAGCAGCTTGGACACTAGCTCCTACGAGCAGTACTTC.

This chain joins TRBV11-1 and TRBJ2-3; TRBD2 matches 13 bases. Germline-derived CDR1 and CDR2 are SGHAT and FQDESV (reference sequence). CDR3 length: 17 amino acids. The V and J ends lost 5 bases and 2 bases, in that order; junction bases with no gene match: 7. CDR3: CASSPWTSGGATDTQYF. In DNA form, the CDR3 reads TGTGCCAGCAGCCCCTGGACTAGCGGGGGAGCCACAGATACGCAGTATTTT.

The V gene is TRBV2, the J gene TRBJ2-5; 7 nucleotides match TRBD1. The CDR3 covers 13 residues. From germline, CDR1 is SNHLY and CDR2 FYNNEI. Germline trimming cut 10 bases from V and 2 bases from J; bases unmatched to any gene: 7. The CDR3 sequence is CAMPPRGQETQYF. CDR3 DNA: TGTGCCATGCCGCCCAGGGGGCAAGAGACCCAGTACTTC.

J is TRBJ2-7 and V is TRBV18, with 7 bases that match TRBD1. Germline V gene data show CDR1 as KGHSH and CDR2 as LQKENI. The CDR3 has 13 residues. Unmatched junction bases numbered 4, after V lost 2 bases and J lost 6 bases. The CDR3 coding sequence is TGTGCCAGCTCACCAACAGGGGCGCGCGAGCAGTACTTC. This translates into CASSPTGAREQYF.

The genes are TRBV25-1 and TRBJ2-6, with TRBD2 matching 8 bases. The germline V gene encodes CDR1 MGHDK and CDR2 SYGVNS. There are 17 residues in the CDR3. Losses at the gene ends were 1 base for V and 4 bases for J; bases not matched to a gene: 6. The chain's CDR3 is CASSEWGTRAGANVLTF. The CDR3 nucleotides are TGTGCCAGCAGTGAATGGGGGACTAGGGCCGGGGCCAACGTCCTGACTTTC.

The V and J genes are TRBV9 and TRBJ2-7, with 7 bases that match TRBD1. There are 16 residues in the CDR3. V dropped 4 bases and J dropped 2; count of bases not matched to a gene: 12. The germline V gene has CDR1 SGDLS and CDR2 YYNGEE. The CDR3: CASSNRAGTATYEQYF. For the CDR3, the DNA is TGTGCCAGCAGCAATCGCGCCGGGACAGCAACCTACGAGCAGTACTTC.

The chain uses TRBV19 and TRBJ1-1; no clear D. The CDR3 loop spans 13 amino acids. V was cut by 7 bases and J by 1 base, with 10 bases left in between. The germline V gene encodes CDR1 LNHDA and CDR2 SQIVND (reference sequence). This CDR3 reads CASIDRENTEAFF. CDR3 coding DNA: TGTGCCAGTATCGACCGGGAGAACACTGAAGCTTTCTTT.

This sequence joins TRBV18 and TRBJ2-5; perhaps TRBD2 as D (7 bases). The DNA matches TRBJ2-7 better at its end, which makes the J call doubtful. This CDR3 is built from 15 residues. Germline loops: CDR1 KGHSH, CDR2 LQKENI. The CDR3: CASSPPEGGGDEQYF. DNA for the CDR3: TGTGCCAGCTCACCTCCTGAGGGGGGAGGGGACGAGCAGTACTTC.

V gene TRBV7-9 combines with J gene TRBJ1-2; 9 nucleotides align to TRBD1. V lost 1 base, J lost 3 bases, and 6 bases stayed unmatched. The CDR3 runs to 16 residues. Germline V CDR1 and CDR2: SEHNR, FQNEAQ (reference sequence). The CDR3 nucleotides are TGTGCCAGCAGCTTAGGGCGGGACAGGGACCACTATGGCTACACCTTC. Amino acid sequence: CASSLGRDRDHYGYTF.

In its sample, this clone was seen once. This chain joins TRBV2 and TRBJ1-5; 10 nucleotides match TRBD1. There are 16 residues in the CDR3. Germline values: CDR1 SNHLY, CDR2 FYNNEI. The V segment lost 6 bases and the J segment 3 bases; nucleotides outside the gene matches: 8. CDR3 protein: CASSTDRGLSNQPQHF. In DNA form, the CDR3 reads TGTGCCAGCAGCACCGACAGGGGGCTTTCCAATCAGCCCCAGCATTTT.

CDR3 sequence: CASSLAGRGDALYGYTF. CDR3 DNA sequence: TGTGCCAGCAGCTTGGCGGGGCGGGGAGATGCCCTGTATGGCTACACCTTC. The chain joins TRBV5-5 to TRBJ1-2; D may be TRBD1 (5 bases). The length of the CDR3 is 17 residues. The V gene lost 0 bases and the J gene lost 5 bases, with 20 bases spanning the gap. Per the germline V gene, CDR1 is SGHKS and CDR2 is YYEKEE (reference sequence).

The chain couples TRBV28 to TRBJ2-7, with TRBD1 matching over 9 bases. V lost 5 bases to trimming and J lost 1 base; unmatched junction nucleotides: 3. Germline V gene lookup returns CDR1 MDHEN and CDR2 SYDVKM. The CDR3 contains 14 residues. The CDR3 sequence is CASSRGTGSYEQYF. The CDR3 DNA sequence: TGTGCCAGCAGTCGCGGGACAGGGTCCTACGAGCAGTACTTC.

This chain connects TRBV4-3 to TRBJ1-6; possible D gene TRBD1, 5 bases. Germline CDR1 is LGHNA and CDR2 is YSLEER. Trimming removed 4 bases from V and 8 bases from J, with 12 bases in between. CDR3 length: 14 residues. This chain's CDR3 is CASSREGRDSPLHF. The CDR3 DNA reads as TGCGCCAGCAGCCGGGAGGGGCGGGATTCACCCCTCCACTTT.